This paragraph reports one T cell receptor beta chain. This record belongs to a study of blood T cell repertoires in COVID-19. Methods used by the authors: Quantification of nucleated cells was approximated via reference gene primer amplification. Data came from immunoSEQ multiplex PCR; TCRdb stores just in-frame clones and leaves some out. D and trimming come from the DNA, and the V and J calls and clone size come from that table. The sample yields a few hundred thousand clones, 80% to 90% seen once. In Cohort 3, a recovered donor had either two negative PCRs, clearance, or symptom resolution. This CDR3 has 15 residues. Deletions cut 3 bases from V and 5 bases from J, with 15 bases between. Germline assignment: CDR1 WNHNN and CDR2 SYGVQD (reference sequence).

J is TRBJ2-3 and V is TRBV10-1; D call uncertain. Material for sequencing was PBMCs or T cells enriched from blood (not recorded which). The TCR comes from a man between 25 and 39 years old who had recovered from COVID-19. CDR3 nucleotides: TGCGCCAGCAGTGAATCGGCCCTGCGAGGAGATACGCAGTATTTT. Encoded protein: CASSESALRGDTQYF.